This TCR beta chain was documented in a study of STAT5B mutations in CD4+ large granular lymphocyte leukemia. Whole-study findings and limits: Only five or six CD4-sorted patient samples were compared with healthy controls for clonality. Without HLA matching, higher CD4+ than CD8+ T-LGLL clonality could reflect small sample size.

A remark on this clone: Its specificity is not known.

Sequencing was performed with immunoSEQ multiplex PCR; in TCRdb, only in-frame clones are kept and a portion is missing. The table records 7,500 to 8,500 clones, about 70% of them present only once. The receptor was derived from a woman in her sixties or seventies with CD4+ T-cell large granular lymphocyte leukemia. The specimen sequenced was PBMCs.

The CDR3 DNA is TGTGCCACCACACAAAAAAGGGGGTTAGGAATCCACGAGCAGTACTTC. This sequence encodes CATTQKRGLGIHEQYF. The rearrangement joins TRBV27 to TRBJ2-7; a possible D gene is TRBD1 (6 bases). Trimming left V 10 bases short and J 5 bases short, with 27 bases between. The V gene's germline CDR1 is MNHEY and CDR2 SMNVEV (reference sequence). The CDR3 is 16 amino acids.